The 30 T cell receptor beta chains below come from one sample, sequenced in a study of CD4 T cells in relation to SARS-CoV-2 and coronaviruses. Profiling relied on immunoSEQ multiplex PCR, and the TCRdb table lists in-frame clones only, not all of them. The sample shows roughly 68,000 clones, approximately 95% of them seen only once. CD4+ T cells from unexposed donors were obtained before the COVID-19 pandemic (2011-2018). What was sequenced was naive CD4+ T cells from PBMCs. As for subset: naive CD4+ T cells isolated by negative enrichment. The receptor set was obtained from a human donor in good health.

The rearrangement links TRBV2 to TRBJ1-1; D call uncertain. Germline CDR1 reads SNHLY; CDR2 reads FYNNEI. The ends were cut back, 2 bases at V and 5 bases at J, with 12 bases in the middle. The CDR3 runs 14 residues. CDR3 residues: CASSEWLRGTEAFF. DNA of the CDR3: TGTGCCAGCAGTGAATGGTTGCGGGGAACTGAAGCTTTCTTT.

V gene TRBV28 combines with J gene TRBJ2-3; D not resolved. The V end was cut by 4 bases, the J end by 3 bases, with 11 bases between. The CDR3 totals 14 residues. Germline-derived CDR1 and CDR2 are MDHEN and SYDVKM. CDR3 residues: CASSSRSRTDTQYF. The DNA for the CDR3 is TGTGCCAGCAGTTCCAGGTCCAGAACAGATACGCAGTATTTT.

The chain links TRBV19 to TRBJ1-6; D is uncertain. The V and J ends lost 6 bases and 9 bases respectively, with 18 bases between them. In germline, CDR1 is LNHDA, CDR2 SQIVND (reference sequence). The CDR3 runs to 15 residues. CDR3: CASSLLGGARSPLHF. In DNA form, the CDR3 reads TGTGCCAGTAGCCTCCTCGGCGGCGCCCGTTCACCCCTCCACTTT.

The genes are TRBV5-6 and TRBJ1-4; 7 bases line up with TRBD1. Germline values: CDR1 SGHDT, CDR2 YYEEEE. V dropped 5 bases and J dropped 7; count of bases not matched to a gene: 11. The CDR3 extends over 15 amino acids. CDR3 sequence (DNA): TGTGCCAGCAGGACAGGGACAGAGTTCGGTGAAAAACTGTTTTTT. Translating it yields CASRTGTEFGEKLFF. The full variable domain, with the rest looked up from reference TRBV5-6 and TRBJ1-4, is DAGVTQSPTHLIKTRGQQVTLRCSPKSGHDTVSWYQQALGQGPQFIFQYYEEEERQRGNFPDRFSGHQFPNYSSELNVNALLLGDSALYLCASRTGTEFGEKLFFGSGTQLSVL.

J is TRBJ2-3 and V is TRBV11-2, with a possible D match to TRBD2 (6 bases). Germline lookup yields CDR1 SGHAT and CDR2 FQNNGV. This CDR3 spans 14 amino acids. Trimming cost V 3 bases and J 5 bases, with 12 bases left between them. The CDR3 here is CASSFGGRKDTQYF. The CDR3 DNA sequence: TGTGCCAGCAGCTTCGGGGGTAGAAAAGATACGCAGTATTTT.

The V gene is TRBV11-3, the J gene TRBJ2-7; a possible D gene is TRBD2 (7 bases). The germline V gene encodes CDR1 SGHNT and CDR2 YENEEA. The CDR3 spans 14 residues. Between the trimmed V and J ends, which lost 4 bases and 2 bases, there was a span of 12 bases. The CDR3 coding sequence is TGTGCCAGCAGCTGGGGGGGGACACCCTACGAGCAGTACTTC. This encodes CASSWGGTPYEQYF.

V usage is TRBV9 and J usage is TRBJ2-1, with 10 bases lining up with TRBD2. V shed 4 bases, J shed 5 bases, and the junction held 9 bases outside the gene matches. The CDR3 is 16 amino acids. Germline V lookup: CDR1 SGDLS, CDR2 YYNGEE. Here the CDR3 reads CASSPLRTSGNNEQFF. DNA for the CDR3: TGTGCCAGCAGCCCCCTTCGGACTAGCGGAAACAATGAGCAGTTCTTC.

The chain has TRBV3-1 (or the pseudogene TRBV3-2) and TRBJ2-7; D uncertain. Trimming took off 0 bases at V and 5 bases at J, with 2 bases between the two ends. This CDR3 has 11 residues. In germline, CDR1 is LGHDT, CDR2 YNNKEL (reference sequence). The CDR3 reads CASSQDHEQYF. The CDR3 nucleotides are TGTGCCAGCAGCCAAGATCACGAGCAGTACTTC.

The rearrangement uses TRBV28 and TRBJ1-4; tentative D call: TRBD1 (6 bases). V was trimmed by 6 bases and J by 7 bases, leaving 15 bases between them. The CDR3 is 14 residues long. CDR1 is MDHEN, CDR2 SYDVKM, per germline. In DNA, the CDR3 is TGTGCCAGCAGATACAGGGTCGATGTTGAAAAACTGTTTTTT. Protein: CASRYRVDVEKLFF.

The genes are TRBV5-5 and TRBJ1-2; 12 bases align to TRBD1. There are 15 residues in the CDR3. The ends lost 3 bases at V and 7 bases at J; junction bases unmatched: 7. Germline loops: CDR1 SGHKS, CDR2 YYEKEE (reference sequence). The CDR3 loop is CASSSRDRGPGGYTF. Written as DNA, the CDR3 is TGTGCCAGCAGCTCCCGGGACAGGGGGCCGGGTGGCTACACCTTC. Combining the CDR3 with reference TRBV5-5 and TRBJ1-2 gives the whole variable domain DAGVTQSPTHLIKTRGQQVTLRCSPISGHKSVSWYQQVLGQGPQFIFQYYEKEERGRGNFPDRFSARQFPNYSSELNVNALLLGDSALYLCASSSRDRGPGGYTFGSGTRLTVV.

The V call is TRBV3-1 (or the pseudogene TRBV3-2), the J call TRBJ1-6; D perhaps matches TRBD1 (6 bases). The CDR3 sequence is 15 residues long. Deletions cut 0 bases from V and 8 bases from J, with 11 bases between. Germline loops: CDR1 LGHDT, CDR2 YNNKEL (reference sequence). The CDR3: CASSQEPRGYSPLHF. In DNA, the CDR3 is TGTGCCAGCAGCCAAGAGCCCAGGGGATATTCACCCCTCCACTTT.

In DNA form, the CDR3 reads TGTGCCAGCAGCTTAGGATCGGCGGCGAACACTGAAGCTTTCTTT. Translation: CASSLGSAANTEAFF. This sequence joins TRBV7-9 and TRBJ1-1; no clear D gene. CDR1 SEHNR and CDR2 FQNEAQ come from the germline V gene (reference sequence). The V end was cut by 1 base, the J end by 1 base, with 10 bases between. The CDR3 length is 15 residues.

The chain has TRBV12-3 or TRBV12-4 and TRBJ2-5; D not certain. CDR3 length: 11 amino acids. Trimming took off 6 bases at V and 3 bases at J, with 5 bases between the two ends. The CDR3 sequence is CASRREETQYF. The CDR3 DNA reads as TGTGCCAGCAGACGAGAAGAGACCCAGTACTTC.

In regard to this clone: The sample holds other DNA sequences that translate to the same CDR3. V and J are TRBV5-1 and TRBJ1-3; unclear D gene. The ends were cut back, 0 bases at V and 0 bases at J, with 1 base in the middle. The CDR3 length is 13 residues. The germline gives CDR1 SGHRS, CDR2 YFSETQ. DNA of the CDR3: TGCGCCAGCAGCTTGGGCTCTGGAAACACCATATATTTT. Its protein is CASSLGSGNTIYF.

This chain links TRBV29-1 with TRBJ2-7; 12 positions match TRBD1. Germline CDR1 reads SQVTM; CDR2 reads ANQGSEA. This CDR3 contains 15 residues. J lost 7 bases, V lost 6 bases, and 13 bases had no gene match. The CDR3 loop is CSVSATGTGGEEQYF. The DNA for the CDR3 is TGCAGCGTCTCTGCAACCGGGACAGGGGGCGAAGAGCAGTACTTC.

The gene calls are TRBV10-3 and TRBJ2-2, with 7 bases identical to TRBD1. The CDR3 is 17 residues long. Germline CDR1 reads ENHRY; CDR2 reads SYGVKD. Trimming cost V 4 bases and J 1 base; bases outside gene matches: 9. CDR3 sequence reads: CAISGTGRTGNTGELFF. The CDR3 DNA reads TGTGCCATCAGTGGTACGGGGCGGACAGGGAACACCGGGGAGCTGTTTTTT.

In its sample, this clone was seen a few times. The chain employs TRBV7-2 and TRBJ1-3, with a possible D match to TRBD1 (5 bases). Germline V gene sequence: CDR1 SGHTA, CDR2 FQGNSA. The CDR3 extends over 16 amino acids. The V end was cut by 5 bases, the J end by 2 bases, with 16 bases between. CDR3 amino acids: CASSPRWGGAGNTIYF. The CDR3, as DNA: TGTGCCAGCAGCCCGCGATGGGGCGGGGCTGGAAACACCATATATTTT.

The chain has TRBV28 and TRBJ2-3; D gene unclear. Trimming took 5 bases from V and 7 from J, leaving 13 bases between them. The CDR3 consists of 13 residues. Germline CDR1 MDHEN, CDR2 SYDVKM. The CDR3 region is CASSPRDLNTQYF. In DNA form, the CDR3 reads TGTGCCAGCAGTCCAAGGGATTTGAATACGCAGTATTTT.

The J gene is TRBJ1-4, the V gene TRBV5-1; D perhaps matches TRBD1 (6 bases). The CDR3 sequence is 14 residues long. Deletions cut 2 bases from V and 7 bases from J, with 12 bases between. The germline V gene encodes CDR1 SGHRS and CDR2 YFSETQ. CDR3 region: CASSLQGAGEKLFF. The CDR3 coding sequence is TGCGCCAGCAGCTTACAGGGAGCGGGTGAAAAACTGTTTTTT. The full variable domain, with the rest looked up from reference TRBV5-1 and TRBJ1-4, is KAGVTQTPRYLIKTRGQQVTLSCSPISGHRSVSWYQQTPGQGLQFLFEYFSETQRNKGNFPGRFSGRQFSNSRSEMNVSTLELGDSALYLCASSLQGAGEKLFFGSGTQLSVL.

This clone was found once. J is TRBJ1-1 and V is TRBV2; a weak D match, TRBD1 (6 bases). V was clipped by 8 bases and J by 4 bases, with 17 bases between them. The CDR3 has 14 amino acids. The germline gives CDR1 SNHLY, CDR2 FYNNEI. CDR3 residues: CASQATGEATEAFF. CDR3 sequence (DNA): TGTGCCAGCCAAGCGACAGGAGAGGCCACTGAAGCTTTCTTT.

V gene TRBV10-3 combines with J gene TRBJ1-4; D is unclear. CDR3 length equals 13 residues. Per the germline V gene, CDR1 is ENHRY and CDR2 is SYGVKD. V was shortened by 4 bases and J by 7 bases, with 10 bases between the two germline ends. CDR3 in amino acids: CAISGVSSEKLFF. Here the CDR3 DNA reads TGTGCCATCAGTGGGGTTAGTAGTGAAAAACTGTTTTTT.

The chain recombines TRBV30 with TRBJ2-3; D is undetermined. The CDR3 has 12 amino acids. CDR1 and CDR2 (germline): GTSNPN, SVGIG (reference sequence). Trimming left V 7 bases short and J 2 bases short, with 10 bases between. The CDR3 is CAFPHDTDTQYF. The CDR3, as DNA: TGTGCCTTCCCCCACGACACAGATACGCAGTATTTT.

This sequence joins TRBV4-1 and TRBJ1-5, with a tentative D call TRBD1 (6 bases). CDR3 length: 17 amino acids. Germline CDR1 reads MGHRA; CDR2 reads YSYEKL. V was clipped by 0 bases and J by 0 bases, with 12 bases between them. This chain's CDR3 is CASSQEMYRASNQPQHF. DNA for the CDR3: TGCGCCAGCAGCCAAGAGATGTACAGGGCTAGCAATCAGCCCCAGCATTTT.

V and J are TRBV7-2 and TRBJ2-5; a possible D gene is TRBD1 (5 bases). The ends were cut back, 5 bases at V and 3 bases at J, with 10 bases in the middle. Germline V gene data show CDR1 as SGHTA and CDR2 as FQGNSA. There are 13 residues in the CDR3. CDR3 loop: CASSVQAEETQYF. CDR3 bases: TGTGCCAGCAGCGTACAGGCGGAAGAGACCCAGTACTTC.

V gene TRBV5-4 combines with J gene TRBJ2-6, with D unresolved. The V end lost 4 bases, the J end lost 3 bases, and 14 bases lay between the germline ends. Germline CDR1 and CDR2: SGHNT and YYREEE (reference sequence). This CDR3 has 16 residues. CDR3 residues: CASSPGLNYGANVLTF. The CDR3 nucleotides are TGTGCCAGCAGCCCGGGCCTGAATTATGGGGCCAACGTCCTGACTTTC. The variable domain in full, with the rest retrieved from reference TRBV5-4 and TRBJ2-6, is ETGVTQSPTHLIKTRGQQVTLRCSSQSGHNTVSWYQQALGQGPQFIFQYYREEENGRGNFPPRFSGLQFPNYSSELNVNALELDDSALYLCASSPGLNYGANVLTFGAGSRLTVL.

This chain links TRBV7-2 with TRBJ2-5, with 11 bases that match TRBD1. Trimming at V came to 5 bases and at J to 0 bases, leaving 2 bases not matched to a gene. CDR3 length: 15 amino acids. The germline CDR1 and CDR2 sequences are SGHTA and FQGNSA. CDR3 sequence reads: CASSGDRGYQETQYF. The CDR3 DNA sequence: TGTGCCAGCAGCGGGGACAGGGGGTACCAAGAGACCCAGTACTTC. The full variable domain, completed using reference TRBV7-2 and TRBJ2-5, is GAGVSQSPSNKVTEKGKDVELRCDPISGHTALYWYRQSLGQGLEFLIYFQGNSAPDKSGLPSDRFSAERTGGSVSTLTIQRTQQEDSAVYLCASSGDRGYQETQYFGPGTRLLVL.

The chain recombines TRBV3-1 (or the pseudogene TRBV3-2) with TRBJ1-1; D unclear. This CDR3 is 13 amino acids long. Germline V gene lookup returns CDR1 LGHDT and CDR2 YNNKEL (reference sequence). V lost 2 bases and J 4 bases, leaving 8 bases between the germline ends. The CDR3 loop reads CASSQSTVTEAFF. The CDR3 bases are TGTGCCAGCAGCCAATCTACGGTCACTGAAGCTTTCTTT.

This sequence joins TRBV5-1 and TRBJ2-1; D is perhaps TRBD2 (5 bases). This CDR3 region has 13 residues. Trimming pared 2 bases from V and 6 bases from J, leaving 9 bases between. Germline CDR1 is SGHRS and CDR2 is YFSETQ. This CDR3 is CASSFPRGNEQFF. The CDR3 nucleotides read TGCGCCAGCAGCTTTCCCCGGGGCAATGAGCAGTTCTTC. Based on the CDR3 plus reference TRBV5-1 and TRBJ2-1, the full variable domain is KAGVTQTPRYLIKTRGQQVTLSCSPISGHRSVSWYQQTPGQGLQFLFEYFSETQRNKGNFPGRFSGRQFSNSRSEMNVSTLELGDSALYLCASSFPRGNEQFFGPGTRLTVL.

The V gene is TRBV5-1, the J gene TRBJ1-2; 9 bases line up with TRBD1. With V trimmed by 0 bases and J by 8 bases, 2 bases remained unmatched. Per the germline V gene, CDR1 is SGHRS and CDR2 is YFSETQ. The CDR3 has 13 amino acids. CDR3 protein: CASSLGQGDGYTF. In DNA form, the CDR3 reads TGCGCCAGCAGCTTGGGACAGGGGGACGGCTACACCTTC.

This chain uses TRBV2 with TRBJ2-1, with D tentatively TRBD1 (6 bases). Germline V lookup: CDR1 SNHLY, CDR2 FYNNEI. With 7 bases removed from V and 4 bases from J, the gap between germline ends came to 11 bases. The CDR3 runs 13 residues. CDR3 region: CASTGQVYNEQFF. The CDR3 DNA follows: TGTGCCAGCACGGGACAAGTATACAATGAGCAGTTCTTC.